The rows below give T cell receptor beta chains drawn from one sample of a study of T cell responses to AZD1222 COVID-19 vaccine. The assay was immunoSEQ multiplex PCR, and TCRdb's table has in-frame clones only and misses some. Of about 150,000 clones listed, roughly nine tenths are singletons. The starting material was peripheral blood, obtained on day 0 of AZD1222 vaccination. The receptors here all came from an adult in good health. Both conserved end residues are part of each CDR3. D genes are given only for firm matches. The listing skips clone size in some rows; elsewhere it reads once, few, many or a size class.

clone_size j_call d_call v_call cdr3_aa cdr3_nt
once TRBJ1-5 TRBD1 TRBV12-3/TRBV12-4 CASSDRGQPQHF TGTGCCAGCAGTGACAGGGGACAGCCCCAGCATTTT
- TRBJ1-3 TRBD1 TRBV28 CASSPPGQGNSGNTIYF TGTGCCAGCAGTCCCCCGGGACAGGGGAACTCTGGAAACACCATATATTTT
- TRBJ2-7 TRBD1 TRBV6-4 CASSDPGQGKFFYEQYF TGTGCCAGCAGTGACCCAGGACAGGGGAAATTCTTCTACGAGCAGTACTTC
- TRBJ2-5 - TRBV2 CASSESTVQETQYF TGTGCCAGCAGTGAAAGTACAGTTCAAGAGACCCAGTACTTC
- TRBJ1-6 TRBD1 TRBV5-1 CASSFGTGIGNSPLHF TGCGCCAGCAGCTTTGGGACAGGGATAGGGAATTCACCCCTCCACTTT
- TRBJ2-3 - TRBV5-1 CASSLGTFGDTQYF TGCGCCAGCAGCTTGGGCACGTTCGGAGATACGCAGTATTTT
- TRBJ2-1 TRBD2 TRBV15 CATSRGGQREGYEQFF TGTGCCACCAGCAGAGGAGGCCAGCGGGAGGGGTATGAGCAGTTCTTC
- TRBJ2-7 TRBD2 TRBV6-4 CASSPGLAETYEQYF TGTGCCAGCAGCCCCGGACTAGCAGAGACCTACGAGCAGTACTTC
- TRBJ2-7 - TRBV21-1 CASSKGGGSYEQYF TGTGCCAGCAGCAAAGGGGGCGGATCCTACGAGCAGTACTTC
once TRBJ2-7 TRBD2 TRBV11-2 CASSRSGRGTSYEQYF TGTGCCAGCAGCCGCAGCGGGAGGGGGACCTCCTACGAGCAGTACTTC
- TRBJ1-1 - TRBV7-3 CASSLTGPNTEAFF TGTGCCAGCAGCTTAACGGGGCCGAACACTGAAGCTTTCTTT
- TRBJ2-2 TRBD2 TRBV9 CASSELAGDTGELFF TGTGCCAGCAGCGAACTAGCGGGAGACACCGGGGAGCTGTTTTTT
few TRBJ2-1 - TRBV4-2 CASSQDPQDINYNEQFF TGTGCCAGCAGCCAAGATCCGCAGGACATTAACTACAATGAGCAGTTCTTC
- TRBJ2-1 - TRBV5-4 CASSLGSQGGGAGGEQFF TGTGCCAGCAGCTTGGGCTCCCAGGGAGGGGGCGCGGGTGGTGAGCAGTTCTTC
- TRBJ1-2 - TRBV7-9 CASSYEGDYGYTF TGTGCCAGCAGCTACGAGGGGGACTATGGCTACACCTTC
- TRBJ2-7 - TRBV9 CASSVAGTRSYEQYF TGTGCCAGCAGCGTAGCGGGGACACGTTCTTACGAGCAGTACTTC
few TRBJ2-7 TRBD2 TRBV27 CASSLSYLAGAAEQYF TGTGCCAGCAGTTTATCGTATTTAGCGGGAGCGGCTGAGCAGTACTTC
- TRBJ2-7 - TRBV11-2 CASSLDQGTIYEQYF TGTGCCAGCAGCTTAGATCAGGGTACTATCTACGAGCAGTACTTC
- TRBJ2-7 TRBD1 TRBV3-1/TRBV3-2 CASSSGQGAFEQYF TGTGCCAGCAGCAGTGGACAGGGGGCTTTCGAGCAGTACTTC
- TRBJ2-1 - TRBV5-1 CASSSASEQFF TGCGCCAGCAGCAGCGCAAGTGAGCAGTTCTTC
- TRBJ1-2 - TRBV7-2 CASSLAQTGYGYTF TGTGCCAGCAGCTTAGCGCAAACAGGGTATGGCTACACCTTC
once TRBJ2-7 - TRBV7-8 CASSKQGTGEQYF TGTGCCAGCAGCAAACAAGGAACGGGCGAGCAGTACTTC
- TRBJ1-2 - TRBV5-6 CASSLGHLANYGYTF TGTGCCAGCAGCTTGGGACACTTAGCTAACTATGGCTACACCTTC
- TRBJ1-1 - TRBV19 CASIAGLRNTEAFF TGTGCCAGTATAGCCGGGCTGCGGAACACTGAAGCTTTCTTT
- TRBJ1-1 - TRBV10-3 CAISEPGQGYTEAFF TGTGCCATCAGTGAGCCAGGACAAGGGTACACTGAAGCTTTCTTT
- TRBJ2-7 TRBD2 TRBV7-2 CASSLSSGSFYEQYF TGTGCCAGCAGCTTATCTAGCGGATCCTTCTACGAGCAGTACTTC
- TRBJ1-1 - TRBV7-2 CASSLRGTYTEAFF TGTGCCAGCAGCCTCAGAGGGACATACACTGAAGCTTTCTTT
- TRBJ1-3 TRBD1 TRBV6-5 CASTRDRGLETIYF TGTGCCAGCACCCGGGACAGGGGGCTGGAAACCATATATTTT
- TRBJ1-1 TRBD1 TRBV6-2/TRBV6-3 CASSAPGTENTEAFF TGTGCCAGCAGTGCCCCCGGGACAGAGAACACTGAAGCTTTCTTT
- TRBJ2-3 - TRBV6-2/TRBV6-3 CASSYSLGLPTFTDTQYF TGTGCCAGCAGTTACTCCCTTGGACTCCCCACCTTCACAGATACGCAGTATTTT
- TRBJ1-5 - TRBV7-2 CASRPGTNQPQHF TGTGCCAGCAGACCTGGGACGAATCAGCCCCAGCATTTT
- TRBJ1-2 - TRBV5-1 CASSFSGRSANYGYTF TGCGCCAGCAGCTTTTCTGGCAGGTCCGCTAACTATGGCTACACCTTC
once TRBJ1-2 - TRBV2 CASGTGGAGYGYTF TGTGCCAGCGGAACCGGGGGGGCGGGCTATGGCTACACCTTC
- TRBJ1-1 - TRBV20-1 CSASSGDSFTEAFF TGCAGTGCTAGTTCTGGTGACAGTTTCACTGAAGCTTTCTTT
- TRBJ2-1 - TRBV14 CASSPERRGDEQFF TGTGCCAGCAGCCCCGAGCGGAGGGGCGATGAGCAGTTCTTC
once TRBJ2-5 - TRBV3-1/TRBV3-2 CASSLLQAHGETQYF TGTGCCAGCAGCCTCCTCCAGGCCCACGGGGAGACCCAGTACTTC
- TRBJ1-5 TRBD1 TRBV5-6 CASSSRDRVQPQHF TGTGCCAGCAGCTCACGGGACAGGGTTCAGCCCCAGCATTTT
- TRBJ1-2 TRBD1 TRBV19 CASSTIGQGDYGYTF TGTGCCAGTAGTACTATCGGACAGGGCGACTATGGCTACACCTTC
few TRBJ1-1 - TRBV15 CATSREIGRNTEAFF TGTGCCACCAGCAGAGAAATAGGGAGGAACACTGAAGCTTTCTTT
- TRBJ2-1 - TRBV7-3 CASSLRPGGIEQFF TGTGCCAGCAGCTTACGGCCCGGCGGAATTGAGCAGTTCTTC
- TRBJ1-2 - TRBV7-9 CASSLSSVTSGYSGYTF TGTGCCAGCAGCTTAAGTTCGGTTACCTCGGGGTATTCTGGCTACACCTTC
once TRBJ2-2 TRBD1 TRBV11-3 CASSRTPGQAYTGELFF TGTGCCAGCTCGCGGACGCCGGGACAGGCGTACACCGGGGAGCTGTTTTTT
- TRBJ1-5 - TRBV27 CASSKDREDQPQHF TGTGCCAGCAGTAAGGACAGAGAAGACCAGCCCCAGCATTTT
few TRBJ2-1 TRBD2 TRBV27 CASSRGLAGVPEFF TGTGCCAGCAGTCGGGGACTAGCGGGAGTTCCTGAGTTCTTC
few TRBJ2-5 - TRBV12-3/TRBV12-4 CASSIGQGGAQYF TGTGCCAGCAGCATAGGACAGGGAGGGGCCCAGTACTTC
- TRBJ2-7 TRBD2 TRBV7-3 CASSLGGSGGEQYF TGTGCCAGCAGCTTAGGAGGGAGCGGGGGCGAGCAGTACTTC
- TRBJ2-4 TRBD2 TRBV29-1 CSTGTSGRPRLRNIQYF TGCAGCACAGGGACTAGCGGGAGGCCCCGACTTCGGAACATTCAGTACTTC
- TRBJ2-1 - TRBV11-3 CAIRLWGYNEQFF TGTGCCATAAGGTTGTGGGGTTACAATGAGCAGTTCTTC
many TRBJ1-5 TRBD1 TRBV19 CASRDRVRQPQHF TGTGCCAGCCGGGACAGGGTACGTCAGCCCCAGCATTTT
- TRBJ2-3 - TRBV19 CASSRRDSHTDTQYF TGTGCCAGTAGTAGGCGGGACAGTCACACAGATACGCAGTATTTT
- TRBJ1-3 - TRBV2 CASSGTAGNTIYF TGTGCCAGCTCAGGGACGGCTGGAAACACCATATATTTT